This T cell receptor (beta chain) appears in the sequencing data of a study of T cell repertoires in cytomegalovirus infection. TCRdb re-called the reads through MiXCR, storing one row per CDR3 protein. The sample records about 920,000 distinct CDR3 sequences, around 30% being singletons. Turning to this clonotype: The antigen remains unidentified.

The study's findings and limits: HLA-C-restricted TCR beta clonotypes specific for CMV led the ex vivo response.

The specimen comprised cultured CD8+ T cells from PBMCs, sampled from culture after CMV antigen stimulation. The receptor was derived from a human donor in good health (CMV status not recorded). Some clones in this sample may be carry-over from other donors' samples.

The CDR3 DNA reads as TGTGCCAGCAGCCAGACAGGGGTCGTGGACTATGGCTACACCTTC. Amino acids: CASSQTGVVDYGYTF. The chain joins TRBV14 to TRBJ1-2; 8 nucleotides align to TRBD1. The CDR3 extends over 15 amino acids. With 3 bases clipped from V and 3 bases from J, the junction kept 6 bases outside the gene matches. Germline values: CDR1 SGHDN, CDR2 FVKESK.